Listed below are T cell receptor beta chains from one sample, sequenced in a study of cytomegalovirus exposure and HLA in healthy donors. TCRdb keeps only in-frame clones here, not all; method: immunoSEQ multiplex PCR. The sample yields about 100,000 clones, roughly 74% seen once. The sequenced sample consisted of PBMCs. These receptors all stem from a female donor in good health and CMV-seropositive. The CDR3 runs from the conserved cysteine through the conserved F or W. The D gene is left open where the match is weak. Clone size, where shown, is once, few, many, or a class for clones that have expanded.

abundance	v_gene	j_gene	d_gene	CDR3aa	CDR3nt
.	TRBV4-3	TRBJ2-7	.	CASSQGLAGSSYEQYF	TGCGCCAGCAGCCAAGGGCTCGCGGGCAGCTCCTACGAGCAGTACTTC
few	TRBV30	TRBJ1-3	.	CAWSGEDGNTIYF	TGTGCCTGGAGTGGGGAGGACGGAAACACCATATATTTT
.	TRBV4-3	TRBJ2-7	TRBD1	CASSQDMGTGGPTQYEQYF	TGCGCCAGCAGCCAGGACATGGGGACAGGGGGACCCACCCAATACGAGCAGTACTTC
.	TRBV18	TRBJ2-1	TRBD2	CASSRYTSGGANEQFF	TGTGCCAGCTCACGATACACTAGCGGGGGGGCCAATGAGCAGTTCTTC
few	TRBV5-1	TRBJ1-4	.	CASSLGGQFNEKLFF	TGCGCCAGCAGCTTGGGAGGACAGTTTAATGAAAAACTGTTTTTT
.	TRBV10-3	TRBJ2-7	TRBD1	CAIGTGQASYEQYF	TGTGCCATCGGGACCGGACAGGCCTCCTACGAGCAGTACTTC
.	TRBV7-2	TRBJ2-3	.	CASSFLGGSTDTQYF	TGTGCCAGCAGCTTCCTGGGGGGTAGCACAGATACGCAGTATTTT
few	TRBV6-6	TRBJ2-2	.	CASSPEAGANTGELFF	TGTGCCAGCAGCCCCGAGGCTGGCGCGAACACCGGGGAGCTGTTTTTT
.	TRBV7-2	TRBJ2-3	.	CASSLSADTQYF	TGTGCCAGCAGCTTGAGCGCAGATACGCAGTATTTT
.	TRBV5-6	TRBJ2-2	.	CASSAGDPRSTGELFF	TGTGCCAGCAGCGCTGGAGACCCCCGCAGCACCGGGGAGCTGTTTTTT
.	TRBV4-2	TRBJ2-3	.	CASSQAPAALSTDTQYF	TGTGCCAGCAGCCAAGCGCCTGCGGCCCTTAGCACAGATACGCAGTATTTT
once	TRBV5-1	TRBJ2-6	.	CASSLDRGREDSGANVLTF	TGCGCCAGCAGCTTGGATAGAGGCAGGGAGGACTCTGGGGCCAACGTCCTGACTTTC
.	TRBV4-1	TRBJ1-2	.	CASSQGAMVGGYGYTF	TGCGCCAGCAGCCAAGGGGCTATGGTGGGAGGGTATGGCTACACCTTC
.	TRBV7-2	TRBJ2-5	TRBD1	CASSSTGTGAKTQYF	TGTGCCAGCAGCTCCACCGGGACAGGGGCGAAGACCCAGTACTTC
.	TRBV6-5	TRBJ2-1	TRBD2	CASSSGGGAYNEQFF	TGTGCCAGCAGTTCGGGGGGGGGAGCCTACAATGAGCAGTTCTTC
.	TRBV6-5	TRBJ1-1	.	CASVKVGGVGAFF	TGTGCCAGCGTTAAGGTTGGGGGGGTTGGGGCTTTCTTT
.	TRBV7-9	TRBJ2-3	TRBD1	CASSFPRDSTSTDTQYF	TGTGCCAGCAGCTTCCCCCGGGACAGTACTAGCACAGATACGCAGTATTTT
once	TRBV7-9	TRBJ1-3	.	CASSTDREIGNTIYF	TGTGCCAGCAGCACAGATCGGGAGATCGGAAACACCATATATTTT
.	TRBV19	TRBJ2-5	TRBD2	CASKREETQYF	TGTGCCAGTAAGCGGGAGGAGACCCAGTACTTC
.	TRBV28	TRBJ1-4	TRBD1	CASSLWGTGGAGTDEKLFF	TGTGCCAGCAGTTTGTGGGGGACAGGGGGCGCGGGTACGGATGAAAAACTGTTTTTT
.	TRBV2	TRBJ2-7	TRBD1	CASSSQGDEQYF	TGTGCCAGCAGCTCCCAGGGGGACGAGCAGTACTTC
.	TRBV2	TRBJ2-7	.	CASRRSYEQYF	TGTGCCAGCAGGAGGTCCTACGAGCAGTACTTC
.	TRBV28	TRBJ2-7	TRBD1	CASSPRDRRSSSYEQYF	TGTGCCAGCAGCCCCCGGGACAGGCGTTCCAGCTCCTACGAGCAGTACTTC
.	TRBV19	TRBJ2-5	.	CASSMTKGTQYF	TGTGCCAGTAGTATGACTAAAGGGACCCAGTACTTC
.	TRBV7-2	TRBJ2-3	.	CASSYRPTDTQYF	TGTGCCAGCAGCTACAGGCCCACCGATACGCAGTATTTT
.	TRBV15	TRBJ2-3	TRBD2	CATRTSGDTQYF	TGTGCCACTAGGACTAGCGGGGATACGCAGTATTTT
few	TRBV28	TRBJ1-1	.	CASSSNREITEAFF	TGTGCCAGCAGTTCAAACAGGGAGATCACTGAAGCTTTCTTT
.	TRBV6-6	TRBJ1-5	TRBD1	CASSGQGRNQPQHF	TGTGCCAGCAGTGGACAGGGTCGGAATCAGCCCCAGCATTTT
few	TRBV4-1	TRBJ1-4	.	CASSISPHSGVFF	TGCGCCAGCAGCATCAGCCCACATTCCGGGGTGTTTTTT
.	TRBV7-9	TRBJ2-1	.	CASSLGGQRYNEQFF	TGTGCCAGCAGCTTAGGGGGGCAGCGGTACAATGAGCAGTTCTTC
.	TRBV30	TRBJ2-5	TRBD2	CAWRLAGGQETQYF	TGTGCCTGGAGGCTAGCGGGGGGTCAAGAGACCCAGTACTTC
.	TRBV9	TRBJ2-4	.	CASSAQAAKNIQYF	TGTGCCAGCAGCGCCCAAGCCGCCAAAAACATTCAGTACTTC
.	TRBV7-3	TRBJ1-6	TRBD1	CASRGQENSPLHF	TGTGCCAGCAGGGGACAGGAGAATTCACCCCTCCACTTT
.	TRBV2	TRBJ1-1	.	CASSASVVSNTEAFF	TGTGCCAGCAGTGCGTCGGTTGTGTCTAACACTGAAGCTTTCTTT
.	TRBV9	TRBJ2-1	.	CASSVAAQTFINEQFF	TGTGCCAGCAGCGTAGCGGCTCAGACTTTCATCAATGAGCAGTTCTTC
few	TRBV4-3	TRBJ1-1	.	CASSQLTGRTEAFF	TGCGCCAGCAGCCAACTCACAGGTCGCACTGAAGCTTTCTTT
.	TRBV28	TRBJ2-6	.	CASSVRSPGANVLTF	TGTGCCAGCAGTGTAAGGAGCCCTGGGGCCAACGTCCTGACTTTC
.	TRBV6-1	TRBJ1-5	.	CASSESTVSPQHF	TGTGCCAGCAGTGAGTCGACAGTTTCGCCCCAGCATTTT
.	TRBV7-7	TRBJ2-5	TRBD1	CASSRDRGETQYF	TGTGCTAGCAGCCGGGACAGGGGTGAGACCCAGTACTTC
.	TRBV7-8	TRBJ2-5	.	CASSLDHRVLSETQYF	TGTGCCAGCAGCTTAGACCACAGGGTCCTCAGCGAGACCCAGTACTTC
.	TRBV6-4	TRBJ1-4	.	CASSAGKGGNEKLFF	TGTGCCAGCAGTGCCGGGAAAGGGGGTAATGAAAAACTGTTTTTT
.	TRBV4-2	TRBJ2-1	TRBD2	CASSQDQRGDGYEQFF	TGTGCCAGCAGCCAAGATCAGCGGGGGGACGGGTATGAGCAGTTCTTC
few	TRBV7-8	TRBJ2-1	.	CASSLGGGYNEQFF	TGTGCCAGCAGCTTAGGTGGCGGATACAATGAGCAGTTCTTC
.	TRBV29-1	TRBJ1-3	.	CSATEGRFSGNTIYF	TGCAGCGCCACGGAGGGACGGTTCTCTGGAAACACCATATATTTT
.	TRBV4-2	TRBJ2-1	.	CASSQEVWSEQFF	TGTGCCAGCAGCCAAGAAGTCTGGAGTGAGCAGTTCTTC
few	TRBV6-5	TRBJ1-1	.	CASSYGRAHTEAFF	TGTGCCAGCAGTTACGGCAGGGCACACACTGAAGCTTTCTTT
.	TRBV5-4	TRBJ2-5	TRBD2	CASSSSGRWKTQYF	TGTGCCAGCAGCTCAAGCGGGAGGTGGAAGACCCAGTACTTC
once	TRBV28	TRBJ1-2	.	CASSRGRGFYGYTF	TGTGCCAGCAGTAGGGGCCGAGGTTTCTATGGCTACACCTTC
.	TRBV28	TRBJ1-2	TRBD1	CASSLGQGILYGYTF	TGTGCCAGCAGTTTAGGACAGGGGATACTCTATGGCTACACCTTC
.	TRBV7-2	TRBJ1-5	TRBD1	CASSPGTGFNQPQHF	TGTGCCAGCAGTCCCGGGACAGGGTTCAATCAGCCCCAGCATTTT
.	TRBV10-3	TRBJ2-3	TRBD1	CAIRAGTGGVTDTQYF	TGTGCCATCAGGGCCGGGACAGGGGGCGTCACAGATACGCAGTATTTT
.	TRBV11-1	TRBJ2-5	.	CASSSLGTKHGTQYF	TGTGCCAGCAGTTCCCTCGGTACCAAGCATGGGACCCAGTACTTC
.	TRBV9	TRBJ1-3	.	CASSDGAGNTIYF	TGTGCCAGCAGCGACGGGGCTGGAAACACCATATATTTT